The following is a T cell receptor beta chain sequence with its context. Its antigen is still unknown. Because the CDR3's place on the DNA is in doubt, the DNA is left out and the CDR3 is given as listed by TCRdb. The CDR3 spans 24 amino acids, including both terminal residues. Treatment: approximately 9-day PBMC culture with coronavirus spike peptide pools or control peptides (ViraFEST assay). The entry originates in a study of vaccination and CD4 T cells after COVID-19. The Oncomine TCR Beta short-read assay was applied to DNA of cultured CD4+ T cells. TCRdb passed the PCR reads through MiXCR, listing each CDR3 protein once. The repertoire holds about 18,000 distinct CDR3 sequences, with roughly 60% as singletons.

This receptor was taken from a human donor who had recovered from COVID-19. V gene TRBV7-5 combines with J gene TRBJ2-6; the table names TRBD1, a call not compared with the DNA. TRBV7-5 is assigned pseudogene status. Sequenced here: CD4+ T cells from blood, cultured in vitro, sampled before SARS-CoV-2 vaccination. CDR3 residues: CISVSEARVVGLTGGELGANVLTF.